Listed here are 27 T cell receptor beta chains from one sample, sequenced in a study of T cells expressing NK-cell markers. TCRdb reanalyzed the 5' RACE reads, giving one entry per CDR3 protein sequence and no DNA. Its clone listing holds 440,000 or so distinct CDR3 sequences. The sequenced sample was blood T cells: a sorted CD56 or NKG2C T cell subset, CD4+ or CD8+ T cells, or bulk PBMC T cells (not recorded which). These receptors originate from a woman between 18 and 70 years old in good health.

This chain links TRBV15 with TRBJ1-6; TCRdb lists TRBD1, though no DNA is available to test this call. CDR1 is LNHNV and CDR2 is YYDKDF in the germline V gene (reference sequence). The length of the CDR3 is 15 residues. CDR3 loop: CATSRVGENNSPLHF.

The chain links TRBV20-1 to TRBJ2-3; checking the TCRdb D call of TRBD1 is not possible without DNA. This CDR3 region has 15 residues. Germline CDR1 is DFQATT and CDR2 is SNEGSKA (reference sequence). CDR3 region: CSARAPGLGTDTQYF.

The chain has TRBV29-1 and TRBJ2-7. The CDR3 runs to 11 residues. Looked up from germline, CDR1 is SQVTM and CDR2 is ANQGSEA. CDR3 sequence reads: CSVEGVYEQYF.

This sequence joins TRBV3-1 and TRBJ1-1; TCRdb selects TRBD1, and the lack of DNA leaves this call unchecked. This CDR3 is 15 amino acids long. Germline V CDR1 and CDR2: LGHDT, YNNKEL (reference sequence). The CDR3: CASSQSDRTNTEAFF.

J is TRBJ1-2 and V is TRBV29-1. Germline values: CDR1 SQVTM, CDR2 ANQGSEA. This CDR3 has 15 amino acids. The CDR3 loop reads CSVETTGRRDKGYTF.

CDR3 sequence: CASSFGDPGELFF. This chain joins TRBV7-8 and TRBJ2-2. The CDR3 contains 13 residues. Germline V gene sequence: CDR1 SGHVS, CDR2 FQNEAQ. The full variable domain, in which reference TRBV7-8 and TRBJ2-2 provide the parts outside the CDR3, is GAGVSQSPRYKVAKRGQDVALRCDPISGHVSLFWYQQALGQGPEFLTYFQNEAQLDKSGLPSDRFFAERPEGSVSTLKIQRTQQEDSAVYLCASSFGDPGELFFGEGSRLTVL.

The V and J genes are TRBV10-3 and TRBJ2-3; TCRdb gives TRBD1 as the D gene, but with no DNA this cannot be confirmed. Germline V gene lookup returns CDR1 ENHRY and CDR2 SYGVKD. This CDR3 is built from 19 residues. The chain's CDR3 is CAISEETGGVGAGPDTQYF.

The chain joins TRBV7-3 to TRBJ2-3. CDR1 and CDR2 from the germline V gene are SGHTA and FQGTGA. The length of the CDR3 is 14 residues. The CDR3 region is CASSPLGPTDTQYF.

V and J are TRBV12-3 or TRBV12-4 and TRBJ1-1. The CDR3 loop spans 13 amino acids. CDR3: CASSPTEYTEAFF.

The chain recombines TRBV6-1 with TRBJ2-1; TCRdb gives TRBD1 as the D gene, but with no DNA this cannot be confirmed. Germline CDR1 is MNHNS and CDR2 is SASEGT. This CDR3 comprises 15 residues. The CDR3 spells CASCITGGSYNEQFF.

The rearrangement links TRBV19 to TRBJ2-1. Per germline, CDR1 LNHDA and CDR2 SQIVND (reference sequence). The CDR3 contains 13 residues. The CDR3 region is CASSDVPYNEQFF.

The genes are TRBV5-1 and TRBJ2-7; the D call of TRBD1 rests on TCRdb alone, since no DNA is present to check it. The CDR3 sequence is 11 residues long. The germline V gene has CDR1 SGHRS and CDR2 YFSETQ. CDR3 sequence: CASRGQFEQYF.

V gene TRBV6-1 combines with J gene TRBJ2-7; the TCRdb D gene call, TRBD1, has no DNA to confirm it. CDR3 length: 15 amino acids. Looked up from germline, CDR1 is MNHNS and CDR2 is SASEGT. CDR3 sequence reads: CASRPPGTDSYEQYF.

The CDR3 is CASSPSTNSPLHF. The rearrangement uses TRBV27 and TRBJ1-6. Germline-derived CDR1 and CDR2 are MNHEY and SMNVEV (reference sequence). The CDR3 runs 13 residues.

V gene TRBV20-1 combines with J gene TRBJ2-1; TCRdb returns TRBD2, unconfirmable since there is no DNA. The CDR3 is 15 amino acids. Germline CDR1 is DFQATT and CDR2 is SNEGSKA (reference sequence). The chain's CDR3 is CSARRAGLTYNEQFF.

CDR3 sequence: CASSLRTSGTMSGELFF. J is TRBJ2-2 and V is TRBV7-3; TCRdb proposes TRBD2, but this gene call is untestable without DNA. This CDR3 is built from 17 residues. Germline CDR1 reads SGHTA; CDR2 reads FQGTGA.

The chain uses TRBV12-3 or TRBV12-4 and TRBJ1-2; TCRdb proposes TRBD1, but this gene call is untestable without DNA. The CDR3 contains 15 residues. Here the CDR3 reads CASRPPPGATGGYTF.

V is TRBV7-9 and J is TRBJ2-3. The V gene's germline CDR1 is SEHNR and CDR2 FQNEAQ (reference sequence). The CDR3 sequence is 15 residues long. The CDR3 reads CASSLVVVSTDTQYF.

This rearrangement joins TRBV29-1 to TRBJ2-3; the D call from TCRdb, TRBD2, cannot be confirmed without DNA. Looked up from germline, CDR1 is SQVTM and CDR2 is ANQGSEA. This CDR3 is built from 13 residues. The CDR3 loop is CSVISGGTDTQYF.

The genes are TRBV3-1 and TRBJ2-1. This CDR3 has 16 residues. The V gene's germline CDR1 is LGHDT and CDR2 YNNKEL (reference sequence). The CDR3 is CASSQDGRSSYNEQFF.

The chain carries TRBV24-1 and TRBJ2-1; TCRdb's D call of TRBD1 is untestable without DNA. Germline-derived CDR1 and CDR2 are KGHDR and SFDVKD. The CDR3 has 14 amino acids. CDR3: CATSDTPYRNEQFF.

V gene TRBV4-3 combines with J gene TRBJ1-3. Germline loops: CDR1 LGHNA, CDR2 YSLEER. The CDR3 extends over 16 amino acids. The CDR3 loop reads CASSQDWGSPGNTIYF.

This sequence joins TRBV24-1 and TRBJ2-5; TCRdb names TRBD2, which stays unverified in the absence of DNA. The CDR3 sequence is 15 residues long. The germline V gene has CDR1 KGHDR and CDR2 SFDVKD. CDR3 protein: CATSGRTSRRETQYF.

The chain uses TRBV25-1 and TRBJ1-4; TCRdb gives TRBD1 as the D gene, but with no DNA this cannot be confirmed. This CDR3 is built from 15 residues. Germline V gene lookup returns CDR1 MGHDK and CDR2 SYGVNS. The chain's CDR3 is CASSELDRENGKLFF.

The chain employs TRBV7-3 and TRBJ2-1. This CDR3 is built from 15 residues. CDR1 is SGHTA, CDR2 FQGTGA, per germline. The CDR3 loop reads CASSLAGNFYNEQFF.

The chain carries TRBV6-2 or TRBV6-3 and TRBJ2-7; the D gene TCRdb calls, TRBD2, cannot be checked with no DNA. Germline-derived CDR1 and CDR2 are MNHEY and SVGEGT. This CDR3 is built from 17 residues. The CDR3 sequence: CASSYGLAGVSLGEQYF.

The rearrangement links TRBV6-5 to TRBJ1-1. The germline V gene encodes CDR1 MNHEY and CDR2 SVGAGI. This CDR3 has 15 amino acids. The CDR3 is CASSYGSGETAEAFF.